This T cell receptor beta chain was captured by sequencing in a study of blood T cell repertoires in COVID-19. Germline values: CDR1 SGHDT, CDR2 YYEEEE. CDR3 length equals 14 residues. V gave up 6 bases and J gave up 6 bases, with 18 bases separating them. Repertoires were generated with immunoSEQ multiplex PCR, while TCRdb's copy carries only in-frame clones and drops some. The table shows nearly 400,000 clones, with around 92% occurring only once. The V call is TRBV5-6, the J call TRBJ1-2, with a possible D match to TRBD1 (6 bases). This clonotype originated in a woman in her thirties who had recovered from COVID-19. Sequenced material: PBMCs or T cells enriched from blood (not recorded which). CDR3 in DNA: TGTGCCAGCACCAGATTGGGGGCCCCTCATGGCTACACCTTC. Residues: CASTRLGAPHGYTF.